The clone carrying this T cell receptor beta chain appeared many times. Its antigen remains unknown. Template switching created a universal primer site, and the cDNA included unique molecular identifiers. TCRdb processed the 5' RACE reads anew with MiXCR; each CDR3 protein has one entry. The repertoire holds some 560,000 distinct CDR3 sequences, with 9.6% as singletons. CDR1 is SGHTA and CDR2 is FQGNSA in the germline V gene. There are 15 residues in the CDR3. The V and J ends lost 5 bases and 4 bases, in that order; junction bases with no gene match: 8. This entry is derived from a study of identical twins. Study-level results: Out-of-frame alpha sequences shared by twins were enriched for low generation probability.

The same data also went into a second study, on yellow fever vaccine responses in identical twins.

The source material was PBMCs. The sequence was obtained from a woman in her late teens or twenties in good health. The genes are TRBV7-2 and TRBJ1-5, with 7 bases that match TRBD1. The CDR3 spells CASSQDRIWNQPQHF. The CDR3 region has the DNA TGTGCCAGCAGCCAGGACAGGATTTGGAATCAGCCCCAGCATTTT.